Below are 30 T cell receptor beta chains sequenced from a single sample in a study of cytomegalovirus exposure and HLA in healthy donors. This table comes from immunoSEQ multiplex PCR, and its TCRdb copy is limited to in-frame clones, with some not included. The sample consists of about 120,000 clones, approximately 88% of them appearing once. Sequencing was done on a sample of PBMCs. These receptor sequences come from a woman under 30 in good health and CMV-seronegative.

The gene calls are TRBV12-5 and TRBJ2-2; TRBD2 aligns across 8 bases. The V segment lost 3 bases and the J segment 4 bases; nucleotides outside the gene matches: 13. This CDR3 contains 18 residues. Germline CDR1 is LGHNT and CDR2 is FRNRAP. The CDR3 sequence is CASGFIIAGLRSTGELFF. The CDR3 nucleotides are TGTGCTAGTGGTTTCATAATAGCGGGGCTCAGGAGCACCGGGGAGCTGTTTTTT.

The rearrangement links TRBV10-3 to TRBJ2-7; 11 bases are a match to TRBD2. The germline V gene has CDR1 ENHRY and CDR2 SYGVKD. CDR3 length: 15 residues. V lost 5 bases to trimming and J lost 3 bases; unmatched junction nucleotides: 6. The CDR3: CAISKGLAGYYEQYF. As DNA, the CDR3 is TGTGCCATCAGTAAAGGACTAGCGGGTTACTACGAGCAGTACTTC.

The V gene is TRBV28, the J gene TRBJ1-2, with a weak D call TRBD1 (6 bases). Per germline, CDR1 MDHEN and CDR2 SYDVKM. The CDR3 consists of 13 residues. Trimming stripped 4 bases from V and 6 bases from J, with 12 bases between. In DNA, the CDR3 is TGTGCCAGCAGTTCGGTGGACAGCCATGGCTACACCTTC. It is translated as CASSSVDSHGYTF.

The table lists this clone with a count of one. This rearrangement joins TRBV10-1 to TRBJ2-7; 7 bases agree with TRBD2. The junction had 11 bases not matched to a gene; V was cut back by 2 bases and J by 7 bases. The length of the CDR3 is 15 residues. The germline gives CDR1 WNHNN, CDR2 SYGVQD (reference sequence). The CDR3 DNA follows: TGCGCCAGCAGTGAGATAAGCGGGAATACGGGTGAGCAGTACTTC. Its translation is CASSEISGNTGEQYF.

The J gene is TRBJ1-5, the V gene TRBV6-1; 7 nucleotides agree with TRBD1. With V trimmed by 5 bases and J by 6 bases, 7 bases remained unmatched. The CDR3 sequence is 14 residues long. From germline, CDR1 is MNHNS and CDR2 SASEGT. CDR3 sequence reads: CASSQGQSGQPQHF. The CDR3 DNA reads as TGTGCCAGCAGTCAGGGACAGAGCGGTCAGCCCCAGCATTTT.

V gene TRBV10-2 combines with J gene TRBJ2-7; weak D call: TRBD1 (5 bases). In germline, CDR1 is WSHSY, CDR2 SAAADI. This CDR3 has 14 residues. V dropped 2 bases and J dropped 0 bases, with 8 bases sitting between them. The CDR3 protein is CASSEQGFSYEQYF. The DNA of the CDR3 is TGCGCCAGCAGTGAGCAGGGTTTCTCCTACGAGCAGTACTTC.

This chain uses TRBV7-9 with TRBJ2-1, with 10 positions matching TRBD2. Unmatched junction bases numbered 11, after V lost 5 bases and J lost 7 bases. From germline, CDR1 is SEHNR and CDR2 FQNEAQ (reference sequence). The CDR3 covers 16 residues. In DNA, the CDR3 is TGTGCCAGCAGCCCGGTGGGTAGCGGGAGGTCGAATGAGCAGTTCTTC. This translates into CASSPVGSGRSNEQFF.

J is TRBJ1-2 and V is TRBV14; D is unclear. Trimming took off 1 base at V and 7 bases at J, with 10 bases between the two ends. The germline V gene encodes CDR1 SGHDN and CDR2 FVKESK. CDR3 length: 13 residues. In DNA, the CDR3 is TGTGCCAGCAGCCAAGGTCTCTCCTCTGGCTACACCTTC. Amino acids: CASSQGLSSGYTF.

The chain is built from TRBV7-9 and TRBJ2-7; 12 nucleotides line up with TRBD2. CDR1 is SEHNR, CDR2 FQNEAQ, per germline (reference sequence). The CDR3 is 16 residues long. The trim removed 3 bases at V and 5 bases at J, leaving 8 bases unmatched. CDR3 DNA sequence: TGTGCCAGCAGCTTGACTAGCGGGAGACGTACGGACGAGCAGTACTTC. Encoded protein: CASSLTSGRRTDEQYF.

The chain joins TRBV27 to TRBJ1-1; D not resolved. CDR1 is MNHEY, CDR2 SMNVEV, per germline (reference sequence). CDR3 length: 13 amino acids. Trimming shortened V by 3 bases and J by 1 base, and 6 bases separated the two germline ends. CDR3 loop: CASSLDWNTEAFF. The DNA of the CDR3 is TGTGCCAGCAGTTTGGACTGGAACACTGAAGCTTTCTTT.

The rearrangement joins TRBV11-2 to TRBJ2-3; 7 bases fit TRBD1. Germline V lookup: CDR1 SGHAT, CDR2 FQNNGV. This CDR3 has 14 amino acids. With V trimmed by 8 bases and J by 3 bases, 8 bases remained unmatched. The CDR3 spells CASLLTTGTDTQYF. The DNA of the CDR3 is TGTGCCAGCTTACTTACGACAGGGACAGATACGCAGTATTTT.

The chain is built from TRBV19 and TRBJ2-1; a weak D match, TRBD2 (5 bases). CDR3 size: 14 residues. V was shortened by 4 bases and J by 0 bases, with 7 bases between the two germline ends. Germline lookup yields CDR1 LNHDA and CDR2 SQIVND (reference sequence). The CDR3 region has the DNA TGTGCCAGTAGTACCGGGAACTCCTACAATGAGCAGTTCTTC. It yields the protein CASSTGNSYNEQFF.

A few counts support this clone. This rearrangement joins TRBV19 to TRBJ2-5, with 7 bases fitting TRBD1. Germline V gene data show CDR1 as LNHDA and CDR2 as SQIVND (reference sequence). Trimming cost V 1 base and J 5 bases; bases outside gene matches: 4. The CDR3 consists of 14 residues. The CDR3 loop reads CASSIGQGLETQYF. The CDR3 nucleotides read TGTGCCAGTAGTATAGGACAGGGATTGGAGACCCAGTACTTC.

The chain couples TRBV6-6 to TRBJ1-1, with D maybe TRBD1 (5 bases). V lost 7 bases to trimming and J lost 1 base, with 10 bases between them. Germline CDR1 MNHNY, CDR2 SVGAGI (reference sequence). CDR3 length equals 13 residues. The CDR3 DNA sequence: TGTGCCAGCATTAAAACAGGGAACACTGAAGCTTTCTTT. Residues: CASIKTGNTEAFF.

The chain has TRBV23-1 and TRBJ1-3; D is possibly TRBD1 (6 bases). TRBV23-1 is noted as an ORF with a role that remains uncertain. The CDR3 is 18 amino acids. With 2 bases removed from V and 0 bases from J, the gap between germline ends came to 17 bases. This CDR3 reads CASSQRQAQIPSGNTIYF. The CDR3 nucleotides are TGCGCCAGCAGTCAACGACAGGCCCAAATCCCCTCTGGAAACACCATATATTTT.

The chain employs TRBV12-1 and TRBJ1-4; the DNA was not compared with TRBD1, the D call given in the table. TRBV12-1 is listed as a pseudogene. The CDR3 extends over 20 amino acids. The CDR3 region is CATTAPRREDRGPTNEKLFF. The CDR3 nucleotides are TGTGCCACCACGGCCCCTCGGCGAGAGGACAGGGGACCTACTAATGAAAAACTGTTTTTT.

This chain links TRBV29-1 with TRBJ2-3, with 7 bases that match TRBD2. V dropped 7 bases and J dropped 1; count of bases not matched to a gene: 11. CDR1 SQVTM and CDR2 ANQGSEA come from the germline V gene. The CDR3 runs 15 residues. The CDR3 region has the DNA TGCAGCGCCGTACTAGCGACCCGGGGCACAGATACGCAGTATTTT. This codes for CSAVLATRGTDTQYF.

The chain carries TRBV11-1 and TRBJ2-7; tentatively, D is TRBD1 (6 bases). The CDR3 is 13 amino acids. Per germline, CDR1 SGHAT and CDR2 FQDESV (reference sequence). The ends were cut back, 5 bases at V and 4 bases at J, with 12 bases in the middle. The CDR3 DNA reads TGTGCCAGCAGCACAAGGACAGAGTACGAGCAGTACTTC. Encoded protein: CASSTRTEYEQYF.

This clone is a singleton in its sample. The V and J genes are TRBV28 and TRBJ2-7, with D unresolved. V lost 5 bases and J 0 bases, leaving 11 bases between the germline ends. The germline gives CDR1 MDHEN, CDR2 SYDVKM. This CDR3 region has 14 residues. As DNA, the CDR3 is TGTGCCAGCAGTCCTTCTATCGGCTCCTACGAGCAGTACTTC. This encodes CASSPSIGSYEQYF.

V usage is TRBV19 and J usage is TRBJ1-5, with D unclear. This CDR3 comprises 14 residues. The germline gives CDR1 LNHDA, CDR2 SQIVND (reference sequence). The V and J ends lost 7 bases and 1 base respectively, with 11 bases between them. CDR3 nucleotides: TGTGCCAGTACGGTCACGGGAAGCAATCAGCCCCAGCATTTT. As protein: CASTVTGSNQPQHF.

The V gene is TRBV30, the J gene TRBJ2-3; D possibly corresponds to TRBD2 (5 bases). This CDR3 comprises 12 residues. V was pared by 1 base and J by 5 bases, with 7 bases between. The germline CDR1 and CDR2 sequences are GTSNPN and SVGIG (reference sequence). The CDR3 nucleotides read TGTGCCTGGAGTGCCGGACTAGATACGCAGTATTTT. Amino acid sequence: CAWSAGLDTQYF.

This chain links TRBV7-8 with TRBJ2-1, with D possibly matching TRBD2 (6 bases). This CDR3 has 17 amino acids. CDR1 and CDR2 from the germline V gene are SGHVS and FQNEAQ. V lost 1 base and J 4 bases, leaving 17 bases between the germline ends. The CDR3 loop reads CASSLVGEEVFYNEQFF. The CDR3 bases are TGTGCCAGCAGCTTAGTGGGGGAGGAGGTCTTTTACAATGAGCAGTTCTTC.

The chain carries TRBV10-3 and TRBJ2-1; unclear D gene. CDR3 length equals 11 residues. Germline V gene lookup returns CDR1 ENHRY and CDR2 SYGVKD. Trimming stripped 3 bases from V and 6 bases from J, with 3 bases between. In nucleotides, the CDR3 is TGTGCCATCAGTGACGTCAATGAGCAGTTCTTC. This sequence encodes CAISDVNEQFF.

V usage is TRBV29-1 and J usage is TRBJ2-5; 12 bases map to TRBD2. With V trimmed by 4 bases and J by 4 bases, 1 base remained unmatched. The CDR3 contains 13 residues. The germline CDR1 and CDR2 sequences are SQVTM and ANQGSEA. DNA of the CDR3: TGCAGCGTTGCACTAGCGGGAGGAGAGACCCAGTACTTC. Its protein is CSVALAGGETQYF.

This clone was detected a few times. CDR3 coding DNA: TGTGCCAGCAGCTTAGGAGGGTTTGCGGAGGGGCCTGACGAGCAGTACTTC. Translating it yields CASSLGGFAEGPDEQYF. J is TRBJ2-7 and V is TRBV7-6, with a weak D call TRBD2 (6 bases). The CDR3 is made up of 17 amino acids. V lost 1 base and J lost 5, with 21 bases in between. Germline V CDR1 and CDR2: SGHVS, FNYEAQ.

This chain links TRBV5-1 with TRBJ2-2, with 10 bases that match TRBD2. The CDR3 extends over 18 amino acids. V was clipped by 1 base and J by 1 base; unmatched bases: 7. Germline V CDR1 and CDR2: SGHRS, YFSETQ. The CDR3 sequence is CASSLSLAGWENTGELFF. As DNA, the CDR3 is TGCGCCAGCAGCTTGTCACTAGCGGGATGGGAGAACACCGGGGAGCTGTTTTTT.

The chain uses TRBV5-4 and TRBJ2-1, with 10 bases fitting TRBD2. After removal of 4 bases from V and 5 bases from J, the junction contained 6 bases not matched to a gene. The CDR3 contains 15 residues. The V gene's germline CDR1 is SGHNT and CDR2 YYREEE (reference sequence). The CDR3 loop reads CASSRRTSGHNEQFF. DNA for the CDR3: TGTGCCAGCAGCCGCCGGACTAGCGGACACAATGAGCAGTTCTTC.

This chain joins TRBV11-3 and TRBJ2-1, with 9 bases lining up with TRBD2. The germline V gene has CDR1 SGHNT and CDR2 YENEEA. The CDR3 contains 15 residues. V shed 5 bases and J 8 bases; nucleotides not matched to a gene: 10. The CDR3 nucleotides read TGTGCCAGCAGCGAACCGGGACTAGCAGTCTATGAGCAGTTCTTC. Translated: CASSEPGLAVYEQFF. The whole variable domain, filled in from reference TRBV11-3 and TRBJ2-1, reads EAGVVQSPRYKIIEKKQPVAFWCNPISGHNTLYWYLQNLGQGPELLIRYENEEAVDDSQLPKDRFSAERLKGVDSTLKIQPAELGDSAVYLCASSEPGLAVYEQFFGPGTRLTVL.

The chain couples TRBV18 to TRBJ1-1; tentatively, D is TRBD1 (6 bases). V was clipped by 3 bases and J by 4 bases, with 12 bases between them. The CDR3 sequence is 14 residues long. Germline V gene data show CDR1 as KGHSH and CDR2 as LQKENI. CDR3 sequence (DNA): TGTGCCAGCTCACCTCAGGGGATCGGCACTGAAGCTTTCTTT. Protein: CASSPQGIGTEAFF. The whole variable domain, filled in from reference TRBV18 and TRBJ1-1, reads NAGVMQNPRHLVRRRGQEARLRCSPMKGHSHVYWYRQLPEEGLKFMVYLQKENIIDESGMPKERFSAEFPKEGPSILRIQQVVRGDSAAYFCASSPQGIGTEAFFGQGTRLTVV.

The chain uses TRBV19 and TRBJ1-2; 11 bases are a match to TRBD1. V lost 6 bases to trimming and J lost 7 bases; unmatched junction nucleotides: 10. The germline CDR1 and CDR2 sequences are LNHDA and SQIVND (reference sequence). CDR3 length equals 15 residues. CDR3 protein: CASRPGQGESGGYTF. The DNA for the CDR3 is TGTGCCAGTAGACCGGGACAGGGGGAGAGCGGTGGCTACACCTTC.